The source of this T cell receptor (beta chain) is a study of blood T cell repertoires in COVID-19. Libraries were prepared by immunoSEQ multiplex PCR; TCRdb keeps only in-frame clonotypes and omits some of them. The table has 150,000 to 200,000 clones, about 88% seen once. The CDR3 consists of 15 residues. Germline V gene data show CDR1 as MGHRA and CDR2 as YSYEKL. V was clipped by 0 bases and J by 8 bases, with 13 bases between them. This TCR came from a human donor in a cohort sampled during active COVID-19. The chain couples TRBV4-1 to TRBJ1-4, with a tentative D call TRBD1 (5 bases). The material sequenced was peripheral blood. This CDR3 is CASSQESQGGEKLFF. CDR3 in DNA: TGCGCCAGCAGCCAAGAGAGCCAGGGTGGGGAAAAACTGTTTTTT.